These T cell receptor beta chains were read from a single sample in a study of shared clonotypes between healthy human individuals. Libraries were prepared by immunoSEQ multiplex PCR; TCRdb keeps only in-frame clonotypes and omits some of them. Here the sample spans about 2 million clones, over 85% being singletons. Sequences were obtained from naive CD8+ T cells sorted from blood. All receptors derive from a man aged 18 to 35 in good health. CDR3s include the opening cysteine and the closing phenylalanine or tryptophan. The D gene is left open where the match is weak. Where a row states a size, it is once, few, many or the class of an expanded clone; other rows omit it.

J: TRBJ2-2
V: TRBV4-1
D: .
size: .
DNA: TGCGCCAGCAGCTCCATCGGGGGGGAGCTGTTTTTT
CDR3: CASSSIGGELFF

J: TRBJ2-1
V: TRBV27
D: .
size: .
DNA: TGTGCCAGCAGCCCCCTTAGTTCTAGACTCTACAATGAGCAGTTCTTC
CDR3: CASSPLSSRLYNEQFF

J: TRBJ1-1
V: TRBV6-1
D: .
size: .
DNA: TGTGCCAGTAGGGAGGACACGAACACTGAAGCTTTCTTT
CDR3: CASREDTNTEAFF

J: TRBJ1-1
V: TRBV7-9
D: TRBD1
size: few
DNA: TGTGCCAGCAGCGATACAGGGGGCTTCCCTGAAGCTTTCTTT
CDR3: CASSDTGGFPEAFF

J: TRBJ2-7
V: TRBV5-4
D: TRBD1
size: once
DNA: TGTGCCAGCAGCTTGGTCGGGACAGAATCCTACGAGCAGTACTTC
CDR3: CASSLVGTESYEQYF

J: TRBJ2-5
V: TRBV7-9
D: .
size: .
DNA: TGTGCCAGCAGCTTAGGGGGGGCAGGTCGGGAGACCCAGTACTTC
CDR3: CASSLGGAGRETQYF

J: TRBJ1-6
V: TRBV9
D: .
size: .
DNA: TGTGCCAGCAGCGTAGCGGTGGTGGTCAATTCACCCCTCCACTTT
CDR3: CASSVAVVVNSPLHF

J: TRBJ2-7
V: TRBV11-2
D: .
size: .
DNA: TGTGCCAGCAGCTCGGACGCCTACGAGCAGTACTTC
CDR3: CASSSDAYEQYF

J: TRBJ1-6
V: TRBV6-5
D: .
size: .
DNA: TGTGCCAGCAGTTACTCGAAGGTGGGTGGTTCACCCCTCCACTTT
CDR3: CASSYSKVGGSPLHF

J: TRBJ2-5
V: TRBV10-3
D: .
size: .
DNA: TGTGCCATCAGTGTGGGACCTCAAGAGACCCAGTACTTC
CDR3: CAISVGPQETQYF

J: TRBJ2-7
V: TRBV4-1
D: .
size: once
DNA: TGCGCCAGCAGCCATGGGGCGGGCGCCTACGAGCAGTACTTC
CDR3: CASSHGAGAYEQYF

J: TRBJ2-7
V: TRBV4-1
D: TRBD1
size: .
DNA: TGCGCCAGCAGCCAAGGGCCGGGACAGATTGCCTACGAGCAGTACTTC
CDR3: CASSQGPGQIAYEQYF

J: TRBJ1-1
V: TRBV7-2
D: .
size: .
DNA: TGTGCCAGCAGCTTGGACAGTCTCACTGAAGCTTTCTTT
CDR3: CASSLDSLTEAFF

J: TRBJ2-1
V: TRBV25-1
D: TRBD2
size: .
DNA: TGTGCCAGCAGTGAAACAGGTAGCGGGGGCTCCTACAATGAGCAGTTCTTC
CDR3: CASSETGSGGSYNEQFF

J: TRBJ2-7
V: TRBV30
D: TRBD1
size: .
DNA: TGTGCCTGGAACAGGGGAACCTACGAGCAGTACTTC
CDR3: CAWNRGTYEQYF

J: TRBJ2-7
V: TRBV5-6
D: TRBD1
size: .
DNA: TGTGCCAGCAGCTTGGGGACAGGGTTCCACGAGCAGTACTTC
CDR3: CASSLGTGFHEQYF

J: TRBJ2-1
V: TRBV6-1
D: .
size: .
DNA: TGTGCCAGCCGGGTCGGCAATGAGCAGTTCTTC
CDR3: CASRVGNEQFF

J: TRBJ1-4
V: TRBV7-9
D: TRBD1
size: .
DNA: TGTGCCAGCAGCTTTTCCGGGACAGGGGATGAAAAACTGTTTTTT
CDR3: CASSFSGTGDEKLFF

J: TRBJ1-1
V: TRBV9
D: .
size: .
DNA: TGTGCCAGCAGCGTGGCGGTGAACACTGAAGCTTTCTTT
CDR3: CASSVAVNTEAFF

J: TRBJ1-4
V: TRBV4-3
D: .
size: .
DNA: TGCGCCAGCAGCCAAGATCAGGGAATCTTCGGTGAAAAACTGTTTTTT
CDR3: CASSQDQGIFGEKLFF

J: TRBJ2-1
V: TRBV7-9
D: .
size: .
DNA: TGTGCCAGCAGCCAAACAGGTTCTTCCTACAATGAGCAGTTCTTC
CDR3: CASSQTGSSYNEQFF

J: TRBJ1-1
V: TRBV30
D: .
size: .
DNA: TGTGCCTGGAGTGTCCAGGGCCCTGAAGCTTTCTTT
CDR3: CAWSVQGPEAFF

J: TRBJ2-7
V: TRBV7-9
D: TRBD1
size: .
DNA: TGTGCCAGCAGCCCCGGTGAGGGGGCGGGTTACTACGAGCAGTACTTC
CDR3: CASSPGEGAGYYEQYF

J: TRBJ2-5
V: TRBV11-2
D: .
size: .
DNA: TGTGCCAGCAGCTTCTTCACAGGGAATCAAGAGACCCAGTACTTC
CDR3: CASSFFTGNQETQYF

J: TRBJ2-7
V: TRBV7-6
D: .
size: once
DNA: TGTGCCAGCAGCTTAGAGAGGTTCCAGGTCGGCCACGAGCAGTACTTC
CDR3: CASSLERFQVGHEQYF

J: TRBJ2-3
V: TRBV6-1
D: .
size: once
DNA: TGTGCCAGCAGTGAAATGGCGGGTTGGGGATCGGATACGCAGTATTTT
CDR3: CASSEMAGWGSDTQYF

J: TRBJ2-7
V: TRBV7-8
D: .
size: .
DNA: TGTGCCAGCAGCTGGGTACAGGGTGAGGACTCCTACGAGCAGTACTTC
CDR3: CASSWVQGEDSYEQYF

J: TRBJ1-2
V: TRBV10-1
D: .
size: .
DNA: TGCGCCAGCAGTGAGTACAGAAACTATGGCTACACCTTC
CDR3: CASSEYRNYGYTF

J: TRBJ1-4
V: TRBV18
D: TRBD1
size: .
DNA: TGTGCCAGCTCACCACCGGACAGGGGAAATGAAAAACTGTTTTTT
CDR3: CASSPPDRGNEKLFF

J: TRBJ2-3
V: TRBV30
D: TRBD2
size: .
DNA: TGTGCCTGGAGCCTAGCGGGGCGCACAGATACGCAGTATTTT
CDR3: CAWSLAGRTDTQYF

J: TRBJ2-4
V: TRBV2
D: .
size: .
DNA: TGTGCCGGCGAGACAGACGCAAACATTCAGTACTTC
CDR3: CAGETDANIQYF

J: TRBJ1-6
V: TRBV10-3
D: .
size: .
DNA: TGTGCCATCAGTGAGGGGGGCCCGAGCTCCTATAATTCACCCCTCCACTTT
CDR3: CAISEGGPSSYNSPLHF

J: TRBJ1-2
V: TRBV6-1
D: TRBD1
size: .
DNA: TGTGCCAGCGGAGAGACAGGGGACCTCTATGGCTACACCTTC
CDR3: CASGETGDLYGYTF

J: TRBJ2-1
V: TRBV28
D: .
size: .
DNA: TGTGCCAGCAGCCTAGGGGCCCAGGGGCAGTTCTTC
CDR3: CASSLGAQGQFF

J: TRBJ2-7
V: TRBV2
D: .
size: .
DNA: TGTGCCAGCTCCCAGGTCACCTACGAGCAGTACTTC
CDR3: CASSQVTYEQYF

J: TRBJ2-1
V: TRBV18
D: .
size: .
DNA: TGTGCCAGCTCATCCTCAGGGGTCTCAAATGAGCAGTTCTTC
CDR3: CASSSSGVSNEQFF

J: TRBJ1-5
V: TRBV15
D: TRBD1
size: .
DNA: TGTGCCACCAGCAGAGAGGGACAGGGTTTTCAGCCCCAGCATTTT
CDR3: CATSREGQGFQPQHF

J: TRBJ1-2
V: TRBV29-1
D: .
size: .
DNA: TGCAGCGTTGCCCCCGTGGCACTACCTAACTATGGCTACACCTTC
CDR3: CSVAPVALPNYGYTF

J: TRBJ1-2
V: TRBV5-1
D: .
size: .
DNA: TGCGCCAGCAGCTTTGGAGGGTTCGATGGCTATGGCTACACCTTC
CDR3: CASSFGGFDGYGYTF

J: TRBJ1-4
V: TRBV5-6
D: .
size: .
DNA: TGTGCCAGCAGCCCCGCGGACCCAACTAATGAAAAACTGTTTTTT
CDR3: CASSPADPTNEKLFF

J: TRBJ2-7
V: TRBV30
D: .
size: few
DNA: TGTGCCTGGAGCCCAGGCGGGGAGCAGTACTTC
CDR3: CAWSPGGEQYF

J: TRBJ2-5
V: TRBV27
D: TRBD2
size: .
DNA: TGTGCCAGCAGTTCACTAGCGGGGGGGCCTCTTTACCAAGAGACCCAGTACTTC
CDR3: CASSSLAGGPLYQETQYF

J: TRBJ2-5
V: TRBV4-2
D: TRBD2
size: .
DNA: TGTGCCAGCAGCCAGACTAGCGGGCGAGAGACCCAGTACTTC
CDR3: CASSQTSGRETQYF

J: TRBJ1-1
V: TRBV7-2
D: .
size: .
DNA: TGTGCCAGCAGCTTAGTGTGGGGTGAAGCTTTCTTT
CDR3: CASSLVWGEAFF

J: TRBJ2-1
V: TRBV11-2
D: .
size: .
DNA: TGTGCCAGCAGCTCCACCCCAACGGGATTCAATGAGCAGTTCTTC
CDR3: CASSSTPTGFNEQFF

J: TRBJ1-2
V: TRBV27
D: .
size: .
DNA: TGTGCCAGCAGATCCACGGGGGACTCTGGCTACACCTTC
CDR3: CASRSTGDSGYTF

J: TRBJ1-2
V: TRBV6-5
D: .
size: .
DNA: TGTGCCAGCAGTTACTCCTCGGGACCGGGGGGATATGGCTACACCTTC
CDR3: CASSYSSGPGGYGYTF

J: TRBJ2-3
V: TRBV11-3
D: .
size: once
DNA: TGTGCCAGCAGCACAGGGACGACAGATACGCAGTATTTT
CDR3: CASSTGTTDTQYF

J: TRBJ2-3
V: TRBV28
D: TRBD2
size: .
DNA: TGTGCCAGCAGTACGATACTAGCGGGGGGCAGCACAGATACGCAGTATTTT
CDR3: CASSTILAGGSTDTQYF

J: TRBJ2-7
V: TRBV7-9
D: TRBD1
size: .
DNA: TGTGCCAGCAGCTTAAGCACAGGGGGCGGGAGAAACGAGCAGTACTTC
CDR3: CASSLSTGGGRNEQYF

J: TRBJ2-5
V: TRBV5-5
D: .
size: .
DNA: TGTGCCAGCAGCTTGGAAAGCACCCAAGAGACCCAGTACTTC
CDR3: CASSLESTQETQYF

J: TRBJ2-5
V: TRBV9
D: TRBD2
size: .
DNA: TGTGCCAGCAGCCCGGGGGGGAACCAAGAGACCCAGTACTTC
CDR3: CASSPGGNQETQYF

J: TRBJ1-1
V: TRBV10-2
D: .
size: .
DNA: TGCGCCAGCAGTGATTTGGACGGGCGGAACACTGAAGCTTTCTTT
CDR3: CASSDLDGRNTEAFF

J: TRBJ2-1
V: TRBV28
D: .
size: .
DNA: TGTGCCAGCACCACTTCCAGCGAGGTAGATTACAATGAGCAGTTCTTC
CDR3: CASTTSSEVDYNEQFF

J: TRBJ2-1
V: TRBV7-9
D: TRBD2
size: .
DNA: TGTGCCAGCAGCTTAGGACTAGCTACTGAGCAGTTCTTC
CDR3: CASSLGLATEQFF